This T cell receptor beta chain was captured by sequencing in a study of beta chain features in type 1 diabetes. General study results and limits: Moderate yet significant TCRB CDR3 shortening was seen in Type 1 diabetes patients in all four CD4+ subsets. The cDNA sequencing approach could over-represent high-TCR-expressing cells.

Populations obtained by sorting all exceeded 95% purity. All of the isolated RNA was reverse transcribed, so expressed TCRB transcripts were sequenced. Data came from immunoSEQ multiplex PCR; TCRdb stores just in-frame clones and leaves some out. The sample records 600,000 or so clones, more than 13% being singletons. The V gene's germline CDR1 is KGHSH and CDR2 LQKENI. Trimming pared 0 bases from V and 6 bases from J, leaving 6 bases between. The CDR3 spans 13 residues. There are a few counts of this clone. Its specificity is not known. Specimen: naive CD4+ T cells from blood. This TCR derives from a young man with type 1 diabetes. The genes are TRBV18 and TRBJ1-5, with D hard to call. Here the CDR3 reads CASSPPTGQPQHF. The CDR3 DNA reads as TGTGCCAGCTCACCACCGACGGGTCAGCCCCAGCATTTT.